Listed here are 32 T cell receptor beta chains from one sample, sequenced in a study of Ad26.COV2.S vaccination and SARS-CoV-2 variants (dated by TCRdb to the early 2020s). This specimen's treatment or condition label, per the study, means: some 19 received Ad26.COV2.S at low or high dose, single or two shots; 5 received placebo; per-sample allocation not given. Repertoires of vaccine and placebo recipients were sequenced from samples taken on day 63 after the first injection. The library relied on the immunoSEQ multiplex PCR assay. TCRdb provides this immuneACCESS table in a form limited to in-frame rearrangements. Some clones are lacking; in checked studies, under half of them reflect an unresolved V gene, and why the rest are absent is not known. The sample table records hundreds of thousands of clones; approximately 92% of these occur just once. The ten largest clonotypes hold less than 15% of the sample.

This specimen consisted of peripheral blood, obtained in a trial of Ad26.COV2.S vaccine versus placebo. Receptors originate from a person between 18 and 65 years old who received the Ad26.COV2.S COVID-19 vaccine or a placebo.

V is TRBV6-2 or TRBV6-3 and J is TRBJ1-5; weak D call: TRBD1 (5 bases). Trimming cost V 0 bases and J 9 bases, with 9 bases left between them. Germline V gene data show CDR1 as MNHEY and CDR2 as SVGEGT. The CDR3 covers 13 residues. CDR3 DNA sequence: TGTGCCAGCAGTTACTCGACAGCCGGGCCCCAGCATTTT. This encodes CASSYSTAGPQHF.

The J gene is TRBJ2-2, the V gene TRBV3-1 (or the pseudogene TRBV3-2); 9 nucleotides line up with TRBD2. Germline CDR1 reads LGHDT; CDR2 reads YNNKEL (reference sequence). There are 15 residues in the CDR3. The trim removed 2 bases at V and 6 bases at J, leaving 4 bases unmatched. In DNA form, the CDR3 reads TGTGCCAGCAGCCAATTTCTAGCGGGATCCGGGGAGCTGTTTTTT. Residues: CASSQFLAGSGELFF.

The J gene is TRBJ2-4, the V gene TRBV5-1; the D gene is possibly TRBD1 (6 bases). From germline, CDR1 is SGHRS and CDR2 YFSETQ. This CDR3 is built from 14 residues. Trimming removed 0 bases at V and 15 bases at J, with 19 bases between. The CDR3 bases are TGCGCCAGCAGCTTGGCCGGACAGTCCAATCAAGGGTACTTC. Protein: CASSLAGQSNQGYF.

The CDR3 protein is CASTYRATNEKLFF. The CDR3 nucleotides read TGTGCCAGCACCTACAGAGCAACTAATGAAAAACTGTTTTTT. The rearrangement joins TRBV11-2 to TRBJ1-4; D is ambiguous. V gave up 7 bases and J gave up 0 bases, with 9 bases separating them. Germline CDR1 is SGHAT and CDR2 is FQNNGV. The CDR3 contains 14 residues.

The chain uses TRBV5-4 and TRBJ2-7, with D possibly matching TRBD1 (6 bases). Looked up from germline, CDR1 is SGHNT and CDR2 is YYREEE (reference sequence). This CDR3 has 16 residues. V lost 2 bases to trimming and J lost 3 bases, with 18 bases between them. In nucleotides, the CDR3 is TGTGCCAGCAGCTTATCCGCAGGGGTACTACGCTACGAGCAGTACTTC. Translating it yields CASSLSAGVLRYEQYF.

This chain uses TRBV5-4 with TRBJ2-2; possible D gene TRBD2, 7 bases. V was clipped by 4 bases and J by 5 bases, with 12 bases between them. The CDR3 loop spans 14 amino acids. Germline V gene sequence: CDR1 SGHNT, CDR2 YYREEE (reference sequence). This CDR3 reads CASSDRGGTGELFF. As DNA, the CDR3 is TGTGCCAGCAGCGATAGGGGGGGAACCGGGGAGCTGTTTTTT.

The chain employs TRBV14 and TRBJ2-1; either TRBD1 or TRBD2 may fit D (6 bases each). This CDR3 region has 14 residues. CDR1 is SGHDN and CDR2 is FVKESK in the germline V gene. V lost 2 bases to trimming and J lost 5 bases, with 10 bases between them. CDR3 coding DNA: TGTGCCAGCAGCCAATGGAGGGGGGACAATGAGCAGTTCTTC. Translated: CASSQWRGDNEQFF.

The chain has TRBV21-1 and TRBJ2-7; TRBD1, the table's D call, lacks a check against the DNA. TRBV21-1 is deemed a pseudogene. This CDR3 has 15 residues. In DNA, the CDR3 is TGTGCCAGCAGCTCTCCGGGACAGAGCTCCTACGAGCAGTACTTC. Translated: CASSSPGQSSYEQYF.

CDR3 sequence: CAWSGETQYF. Here the CDR3 DNA reads TGTGCCTGGAGTGGGGAGACCCAGTACTTC. The V and J genes are TRBV30 and TRBJ2-5; D is unresolved. The germline CDR1 and CDR2 sequences are GTSNPN and SVGIG (reference sequence). Trimming shortened V by 1 base and J by 5 bases, and 2 bases separated the two germline ends. The length of the CDR3 is 10 residues.

This sequence joins TRBV6-5 and TRBJ2-7; 7 positions agree with TRBD1. J gave up 2 bases and V 0 bases, and 4 bases lay outside the gene matches. The CDR3 length is 15 residues. CDR1 and CDR2 from the germline V gene are MNHEY and SVGAGI. The CDR3, as DNA: TGTGCCAGCAGTTACTCCGGGACAGAAACCTACGAGCAGTACTTC. It codes for CASSYSGTETYEQYF.

This chain uses TRBV19 with TRBJ2-5; the match to TRBD1 covers 7 bases. The junction had 5 bases not matched to a gene; V was cut back by 0 bases and J by 1 base. The germline V gene has CDR1 LNHDA and CDR2 SQIVND (reference sequence). CDR3 length: 16 residues. CDR3 region: CASSIDRRDSQETQYF. DNA for the CDR3: TGTGCCAGTAGTATAGATCGACGGGACAGCCAAGAGACCCAGTACTTC.

This chain connects TRBV5-4 to TRBJ1-2; 11 bases fit TRBD1. The V segment lost 4 bases and the J segment 8 bases; nucleotides outside the gene matches: 1. The germline gives CDR1 SGHNT, CDR2 YYREEE (reference sequence). CDR3 length equals 12 residues. CDR3 region: CASSRTGGGYTF. The CDR3 coding sequence is TGTGCCAGCAGCCGGACAGGGGGCGGCTACACCTTC.

In its sample, this clone was seen many times. The genes are TRBV5-4 and TRBJ2-1; the D is unclear. CDR3 length equals 12 residues. The germline V and J ends were trimmed by 7 bases and 8 bases, with 13 bases remaining between them. Germline V CDR1 and CDR2: SGHNT, YYREEE (reference sequence). CDR3 nucleotides: TGTGCCAGCCGAGGATCTTCTTATGAGCAGTTCTTC. As protein: CASRGSSYEQFF.

The chain couples TRBV3-1 (or the pseudogene TRBV3-2) to TRBJ2-5; D is perhaps TRBD2 (5 bases). The CDR3 runs 14 residues. Per germline, CDR1 LGHDT and CDR2 YNNKEL (reference sequence). The ends were cut back, 7 bases at V and 4 bases at J, with 16 bases in the middle. For the CDR3, the DNA is TGTGCCAGCACCTCTCCCGACGCGGGAGAGACCCAGTACTTC. As protein: CASTSPDAGETQYF.

The chain carries TRBV2 and TRBJ2-3; 9 positions match TRBD2. Germline assignment: CDR1 SNHLY and CDR2 FYNNEI. With 3 bases clipped from V and 2 bases from J, the junction kept 9 bases outside the gene matches. This CDR3 has 17 amino acids. The CDR3 DNA reads TGTGCCAGCAGTGATGGATTTAGCGGGAGACTCACAGATACGCAGTATTTT. Its translation: CASSDGFSGRLTDTQYF. The whole variable domain, remainder taken from reference TRBV2 and TRBJ2-3, is EPEVTQTPSHQVTQMGQEVILRCVPISNHLYFYWYRQILGQKVEFLVSFYNNEISEKSEIFDDQFSVERPDGSNFTLKIRSTKLEDSAMYFCASSDGFSGRLTDTQYFGPGTRLTVL.

This clone was recorded only once. The CDR3 spells CAWSVLGGDIQYF. The CDR3 DNA follows: TGTGCCTGGAGTGTACTAGGGGGGGACATTCAGTACTTC. The V and J genes are TRBV30 and TRBJ2-4, with TRBD2 as a possible D gene (7 bases). Between the trimmed V and J ends, which lost 0 bases and 8 bases, there was a span of 11 bases. The length of the CDR3 is 13 residues. Germline V CDR1 and CDR2: GTSNPN, SVGIG (reference sequence).

The chain combines TRBV6-5 with TRBJ1-2; perhaps TRBD1 as D (6 bases). This CDR3 contains 14 residues. Germline CDR1 MNHEY, CDR2 SVGAGI. The V end lost 3 bases, the J end lost 2 bases, and 10 bases lay between the germline ends. CDR3: CASSYTTGNYGYTF. The DNA of the CDR3 is TGTGCCAGCAGTTATACGACAGGAAACTATGGCTACACCTTC.

The chain carries TRBV7-9 and TRBJ2-2; 14 nucleotides agree with TRBD2. Germline V gene sequence: CDR1 SEHNR, CDR2 FQNEAQ (reference sequence). Losses at the gene ends were 5 bases for V and 4 bases for J; bases not matched to a gene: 6. The CDR3 totals 17 residues. CDR3 DNA sequence: TGTGCCAGCAGCCCGGGACTAGCGGGAGTTCGCACCGGGGAGCTGTTTTTT. It specifies CASSPGLAGVRTGELFF.

The chain joins TRBV29-1 to TRBJ2-2; a possible D gene is TRBD1 (6 bases). The germline gives CDR1 SQVTM, CDR2 ANQGSEA. CDR3 length equals 16 residues. Trimming cost V 5 bases and J 4 bases, with 20 bases left between them. The CDR3 protein is CSVMGYTGMGTGELFF. DNA for the CDR3: TGCAGCGTTATGGGATACACAGGGATGGGCACCGGGGAGCTGTTTTTT.

This sequence joins TRBV7-3 and TRBJ2-2, with 7 bases fitting TRBD1. V shed 8 bases, J shed 5 bases, and the junction held 5 bases outside the gene matches. The CDR3 contains 13 residues. Germline-derived CDR1 and CDR2 are SGHTA and FQGTGA. The CDR3 sequence: CASQGQKTGELFF. In DNA, the CDR3 is TGTGCCAGCCAGGGACAGAAGACCGGGGAGCTGTTTTTT.

The V call is TRBV24-1, the J call TRBJ2-3, with 14 bases matching TRBD2. The CDR3 consists of 12 residues. J gave up 14 bases and V 9 bases, and 6 bases lay outside the gene matches. The germline CDR1 and CDR2 sequences are KGHDR and SFDVKD. Here the CDR3 DNA reads TGTGCCACCGGGACTAGCGGGAGTGTTGTGTATTTT. Encoded protein: CATGTSGSVVYF.

The rearrangement uses TRBV14 and TRBJ1-6, with no clear D. The CDR3 consists of 13 residues. Germline CDR1 is SGHDN and CDR2 is FVKESK. The V and J ends lost 5 bases and 7 bases respectively, with 9 bases between them. The CDR3: CASSEVENSPLHF. As DNA, the CDR3 is TGTGCCAGCAGCGAGGTGGAGAATTCACCCCTCCACTTT.

The chain combines TRBV7-2 with TRBJ2-3; possible D gene TRBD2, 6 bases. The germline gives CDR1 SGHTA, CDR2 FQGNSA. This CDR3 is built from 14 residues. V lost 5 bases to trimming and J lost 4 bases, with 13 bases between them. CDR3 coding DNA: TGTGCCAGCAGCCCCGGGAGCACCGCAGATACGCAGTATTTT. Its protein is CASSPGSTADTQYF.

The genes are TRBV11-2 and TRBJ2-7; D is unresolved. V gave up 1 base and J gave up 5 bases, with 6 bases separating them. Germline V gene data show CDR1 as SGHAT and CDR2 as FQNNGV. This CDR3 is built from 12 residues. The CDR3 is CASSLGQNEQYF. CDR3 sequence (DNA): TGTGCCAGCAGCTTAGGCCAGAACGAGCAGTACTTC.

This chain connects TRBV4-3 to TRBJ1-1, with a tentative D call TRBD1 (6 bases). The V end lost 4 bases, the J end lost 1 base, and 19 bases lay between the germline ends. The V gene's germline CDR1 is LGHNA and CDR2 YSLEER. There are 17 residues in the CDR3. The CDR3 region has the DNA TGCGCCAGCAGCCCCTCCGGGGGGGGCGCGAGGAACACTGAAGCTTTCTTT. This gives the protein CASSPSGGGARNTEAFF.

The chain employs TRBV5-4 and TRBJ2-5; the match to TRBD1 covers 9 bases. This CDR3 is built from 14 residues. The germline V gene encodes CDR1 SGHNT and CDR2 YYREEE (reference sequence). Trimming removed 4 bases from V and 5 bases from J; junction bases left unmatched: 6. The CDR3: CASSTRTGEETQYF. CDR3 coding DNA: TGTGCCAGCAGCACCCGGACAGGGGAGGAGACCCAGTACTTC.

This chain uses TRBV27 with TRBJ2-3; 8 bases match TRBD1. Trimming at V came to 1 base and at J to 6 bases, leaving 6 bases not matched to a gene. CDR3 size: 15 residues. Per germline, CDR1 MNHEY and CDR2 SMNVEV (reference sequence). CDR3 protein: CASSLLTGAGDTQYF. In DNA form, the CDR3 reads TGTGCCAGCAGTTTATTGACAGGGGCAGGGGATACGCAGTATTTT.

V gene TRBV18 combines with J gene TRBJ1-6; 7 positions agree with TRBD1. CDR1 KGHSH and CDR2 LQKENI come from the germline V gene. The CDR3 loop spans 14 amino acids. V dropped 4 bases and J dropped 5; count of bases not matched to a gene: 2. The CDR3, as DNA: TGTGCCAGCTCACTGGACAGGAATAATTCACCCCTCCACTTT. This encodes CASSLDRNNSPLHF.

This sequence joins TRBV6-1 and TRBJ1-2; no reliable D call. With 2 bases removed from V and 4 bases from J, the gap between germline ends came to 8 bases. This CDR3 spans 13 amino acids. The germline CDR1 and CDR2 sequences are MNHNS and SASEGT. CDR3 protein: CASSESAAYGYTF. CDR3 coding DNA: TGTGCCAGCAGTGAATCCGCAGCCTATGGCTACACCTTC.

The chain couples TRBV5-4 to TRBJ1-3; D is unclear. V gave up 0 bases and J gave up 0 bases, with 10 bases separating them. CDR1 SGHNT and CDR2 YYREEE come from the germline V gene (reference sequence). CDR3 length equals 16 residues. CDR3 sequence reads: CASSLDQSFSGNTIYF. CDR3 DNA: TGTGCCAGCAGCTTGGATCAGTCTTTCTCTGGAAACACCATATATTTT.

The chain recombines TRBV4-3 with TRBJ1-6; D unresolved. The CDR3 has 14 amino acids. The germline V gene encodes CDR1 LGHNA and CDR2 YSLEER. Trimming took 1 base from V and 6 from J, leaving 7 bases between them. In DNA form, the CDR3 reads TGCGCCAGCAGCCAAGCAGGATTTAATTCACCCCTCCACTTT. It is translated as CASSQAGFNSPLHF.

The chain employs TRBV9 and TRBJ1-2, with TRBD1 matching over 8 bases. The CDR3 extends over 16 amino acids. From germline, CDR1 is SGDLS and CDR2 YYNGEE. The V segment lost 3 bases and the J segment 1 base; nucleotides outside the gene matches: 8. The CDR3 loop reads CASSASGGRSNYGYTF. The CDR3 DNA follows: TGTGCCAGCAGCGCTTCAGGGGGCCGAAGTAACTATGGCTACACCTTC.